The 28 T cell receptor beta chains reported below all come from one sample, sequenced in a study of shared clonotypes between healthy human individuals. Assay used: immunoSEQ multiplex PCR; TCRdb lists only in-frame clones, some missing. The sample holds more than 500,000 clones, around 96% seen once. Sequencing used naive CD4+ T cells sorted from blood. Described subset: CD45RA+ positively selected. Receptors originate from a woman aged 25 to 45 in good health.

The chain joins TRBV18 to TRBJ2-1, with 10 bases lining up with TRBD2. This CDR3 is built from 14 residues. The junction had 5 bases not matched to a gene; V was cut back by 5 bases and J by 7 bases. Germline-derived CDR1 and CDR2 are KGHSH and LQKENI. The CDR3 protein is CASSSSSGRNEQFF. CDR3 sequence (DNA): TGTGCCAGCTCATCGTCTAGCGGGAGAAATGAGCAGTTCTTC.

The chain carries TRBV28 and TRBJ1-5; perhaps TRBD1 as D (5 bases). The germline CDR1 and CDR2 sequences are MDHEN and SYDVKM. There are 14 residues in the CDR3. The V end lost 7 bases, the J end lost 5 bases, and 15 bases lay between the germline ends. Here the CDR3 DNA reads TGTGCCAGCACAACGGGGGGGGTGGATCAGCCCCAGCATTTT. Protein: CASTTGGVDQPQHF.

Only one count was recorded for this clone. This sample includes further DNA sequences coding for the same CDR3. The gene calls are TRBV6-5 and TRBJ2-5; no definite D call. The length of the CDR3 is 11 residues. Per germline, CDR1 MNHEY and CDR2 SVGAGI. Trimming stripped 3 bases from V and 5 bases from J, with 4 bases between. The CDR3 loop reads CASSYLETQYF. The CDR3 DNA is TGTGCCAGCAGTTATTTGGAGACCCAGTACTTC.

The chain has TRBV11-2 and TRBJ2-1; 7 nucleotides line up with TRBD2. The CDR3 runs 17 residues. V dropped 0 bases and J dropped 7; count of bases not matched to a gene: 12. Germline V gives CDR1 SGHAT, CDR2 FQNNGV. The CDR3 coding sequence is TGTGCCAGCAGCTTAGACGTCTTTAGCGGGCGGGTAAATGAGCAGTTCTTC. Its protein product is CASSLDVFSGRVNEQFF.

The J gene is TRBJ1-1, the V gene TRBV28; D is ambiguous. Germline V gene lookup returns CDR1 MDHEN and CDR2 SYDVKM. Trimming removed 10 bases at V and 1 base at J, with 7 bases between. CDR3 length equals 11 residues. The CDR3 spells CATWENTEAFF. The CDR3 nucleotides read TGTGCCACCTGGGAGAACACTGAAGCTTTCTTT.

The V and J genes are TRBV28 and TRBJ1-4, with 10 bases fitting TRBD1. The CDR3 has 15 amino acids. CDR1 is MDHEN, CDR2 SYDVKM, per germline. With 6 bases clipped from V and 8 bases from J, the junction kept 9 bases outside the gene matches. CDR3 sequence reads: CASRIGGTGEEKLFF. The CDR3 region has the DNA TGTGCCAGCAGAATCGGCGGGACAGGGGAGGAAAAACTGTTTTTT.

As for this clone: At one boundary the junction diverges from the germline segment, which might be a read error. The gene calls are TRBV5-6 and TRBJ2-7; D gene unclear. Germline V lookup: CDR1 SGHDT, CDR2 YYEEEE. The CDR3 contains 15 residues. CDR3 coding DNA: TGTGCCAGCACCTTGCCACCTACGTCTACCTACGAGCAGTACTTC. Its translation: CASTLPPTSTYEQYF.

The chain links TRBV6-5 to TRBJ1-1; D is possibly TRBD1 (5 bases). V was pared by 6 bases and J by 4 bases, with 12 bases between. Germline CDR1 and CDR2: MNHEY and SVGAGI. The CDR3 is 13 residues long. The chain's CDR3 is CASRKGLSTEAFF. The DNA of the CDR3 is TGTGCCAGCAGAAAGGGGTTGAGCACTGAAGCTTTCTTT.

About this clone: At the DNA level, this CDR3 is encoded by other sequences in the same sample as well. The CDR3 sequence: CSARINEQFF. CDR3 nucleotide sequence: TGCAGTGCTAGAATCAATGAGCAGTTCTTC. The genes are TRBV20-1 and TRBJ2-1; the D is unclear. CDR3 length equals 10 residues. The germline CDR1 and CDR2 sequences are DFQATT and SNEGSKA (reference sequence). V lost 2 bases, J lost 6 bases, and 2 bases lay in between.

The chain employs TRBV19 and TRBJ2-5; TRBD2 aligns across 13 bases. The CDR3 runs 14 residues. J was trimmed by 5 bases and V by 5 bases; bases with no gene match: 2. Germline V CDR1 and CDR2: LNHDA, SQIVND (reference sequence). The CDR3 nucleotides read TGTGCCAGTAGTCCGACTAGCGGGAGGGAGACCCAGTACTTC. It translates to CASSPTSGRETQYF.

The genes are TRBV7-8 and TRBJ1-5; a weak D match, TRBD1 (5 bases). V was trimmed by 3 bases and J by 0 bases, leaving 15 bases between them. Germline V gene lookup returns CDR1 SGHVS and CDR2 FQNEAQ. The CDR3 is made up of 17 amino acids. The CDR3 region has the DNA TGTGCCAGCAGCTTTGGGAGGGGACCAGTTAGCAATCAGCCCCAGCATTTT. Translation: CASSFGRGPVSNQPQHF.

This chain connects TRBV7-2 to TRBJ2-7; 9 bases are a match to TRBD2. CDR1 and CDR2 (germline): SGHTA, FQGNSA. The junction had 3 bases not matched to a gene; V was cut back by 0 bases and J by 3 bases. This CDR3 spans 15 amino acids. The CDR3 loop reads CASSLAPSGNYEQYF. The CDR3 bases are TGTGCCAGCAGCTTAGCGCCTAGCGGGAACTACGAGCAGTACTTC. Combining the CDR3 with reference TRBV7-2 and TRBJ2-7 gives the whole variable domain GAGVSQSPSNKVTEKGKDVELRCDPISGHTALYWYRQSLGQGLEFLIYFQGNSAPDKSGLPSDRFSAERTGGSVSTLTIQRTQQEDSAVYLCASSLAPSGNYEQYFGPGTRLTVT.

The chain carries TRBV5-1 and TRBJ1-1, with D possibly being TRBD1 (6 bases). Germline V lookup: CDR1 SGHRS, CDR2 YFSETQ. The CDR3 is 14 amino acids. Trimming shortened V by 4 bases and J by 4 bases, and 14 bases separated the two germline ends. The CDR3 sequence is CASSQLGGSTEAFF. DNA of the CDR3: TGCGCCAGCAGCCAGCTAGGGGGAAGCACTGAAGCTTTCTTT.

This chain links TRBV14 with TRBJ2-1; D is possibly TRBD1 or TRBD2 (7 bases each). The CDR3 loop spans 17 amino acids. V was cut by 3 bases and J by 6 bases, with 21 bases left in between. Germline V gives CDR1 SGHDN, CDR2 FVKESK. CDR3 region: CASSQGGRAGGRNEQFF. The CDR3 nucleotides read TGTGCCAGCAGCCAGGGAGGGAGGGCAGGGGGTCGCAATGAGCAGTTCTTC.

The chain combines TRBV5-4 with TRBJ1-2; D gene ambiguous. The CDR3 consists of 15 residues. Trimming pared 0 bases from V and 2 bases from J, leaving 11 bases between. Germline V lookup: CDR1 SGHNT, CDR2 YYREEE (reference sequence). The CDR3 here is CASSLAGSGNYGYTF. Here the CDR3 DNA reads TGTGCCAGCAGCTTGGCGGGGAGCGGGAACTATGGCTACACCTTC.

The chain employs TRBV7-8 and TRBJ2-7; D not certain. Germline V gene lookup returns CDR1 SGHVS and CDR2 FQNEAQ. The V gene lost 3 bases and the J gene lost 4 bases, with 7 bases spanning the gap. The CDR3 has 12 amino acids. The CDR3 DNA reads TGTGCCAGCAGCTTCCTTACGTACGAGCAGTACTTC. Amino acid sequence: CASSFLTYEQYF.

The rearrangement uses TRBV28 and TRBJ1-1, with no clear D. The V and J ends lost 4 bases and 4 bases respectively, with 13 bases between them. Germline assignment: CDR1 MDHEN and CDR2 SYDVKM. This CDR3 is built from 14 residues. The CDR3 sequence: CASSYKARGTEAFF. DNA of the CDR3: TGTGCCAGCAGTTATAAAGCCCGTGGCACTGAAGCTTTCTTT. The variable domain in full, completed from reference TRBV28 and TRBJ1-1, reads DVKVTQSSRYLVKRTGEKVFLECVQDMDHENMFWYRQDPGLGLRLIYFSYDVKMKEKGDIPEGYSVSREKKERFSLILESASTNQTSMYLCASSYKARGTEAFFGQGTRLTVV.

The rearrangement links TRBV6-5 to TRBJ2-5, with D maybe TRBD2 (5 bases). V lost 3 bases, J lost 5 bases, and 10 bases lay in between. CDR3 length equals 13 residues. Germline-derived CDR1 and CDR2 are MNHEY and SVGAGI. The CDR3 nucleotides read TGTGCCAGCAGTTATCCGGGGTCGGAGACCCAGTACTTC. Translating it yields CASSYPGSETQYF.

The CDR3 DNA reads TGTGCCACCAGCAGAGATCCATGGGCGGGAGAGTCCTACGAGCAGTACTTC. Translating gives CATSRDPWAGESYEQYF. The gene calls are TRBV15 and TRBJ2-7; 7 bases fit TRBD2. Germline lookup yields CDR1 LNHNV and CDR2 YYDKDF (reference sequence). The J segment lost 1 base and the V segment lost 0 bases, leaving 9 bases of the junction unmatched. This CDR3 is 17 amino acids long.

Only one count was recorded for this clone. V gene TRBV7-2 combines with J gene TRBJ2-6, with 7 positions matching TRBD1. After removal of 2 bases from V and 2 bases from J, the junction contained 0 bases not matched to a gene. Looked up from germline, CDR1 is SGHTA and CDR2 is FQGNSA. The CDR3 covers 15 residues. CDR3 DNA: TGTGCCAGCAGCTTACAGGGGGCTGGGGCCAACGTCCTGACTTTC. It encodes CASSLQGAGANVLTF.

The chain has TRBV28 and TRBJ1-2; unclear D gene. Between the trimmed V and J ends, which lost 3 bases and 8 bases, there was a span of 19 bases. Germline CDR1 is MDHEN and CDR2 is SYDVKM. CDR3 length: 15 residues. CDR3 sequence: CASSFRTPGEEGYTF. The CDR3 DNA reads TGTGCCAGCAGTTTTCGGACCCCTGGGGAGGAGGGCTACACCTTC.

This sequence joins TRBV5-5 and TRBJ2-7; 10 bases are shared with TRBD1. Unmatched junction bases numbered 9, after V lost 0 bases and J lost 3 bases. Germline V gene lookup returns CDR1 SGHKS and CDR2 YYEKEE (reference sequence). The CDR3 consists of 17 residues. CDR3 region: CASSLGLTGGFLYEQYF. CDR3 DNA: TGTGCCAGCAGCTTGGGCCTGACAGGGGGCTTTCTCTACGAGCAGTACTTC.

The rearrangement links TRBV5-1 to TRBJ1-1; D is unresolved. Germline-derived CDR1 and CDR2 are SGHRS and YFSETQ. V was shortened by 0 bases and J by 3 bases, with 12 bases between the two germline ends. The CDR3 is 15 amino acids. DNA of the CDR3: TGCGCCAGCAGCTTGGTCTCCGGAGGCGACACTGAAGCTTTCTTT. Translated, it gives CASSLVSGGDTEAFF. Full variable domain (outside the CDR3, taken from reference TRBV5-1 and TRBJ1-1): KAGVTQTPRYLIKTRGQQVTLSCSPISGHRSVSWYQQTPGQGLQFLFEYFSETQRNKGNFPGRFSGRQFSNSRSEMNVSTLELGDSALYLCASSLVSGGDTEAFFGQGTRLTVV.

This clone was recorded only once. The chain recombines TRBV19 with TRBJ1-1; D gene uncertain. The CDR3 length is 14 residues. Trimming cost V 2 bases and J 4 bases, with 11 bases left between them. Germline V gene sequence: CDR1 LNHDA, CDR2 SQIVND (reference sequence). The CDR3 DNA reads TGTGCCAGTAGTATACATCCCCCAGGCACTGAAGCTTTCTTT. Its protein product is CASSIHPPGTEAFF.

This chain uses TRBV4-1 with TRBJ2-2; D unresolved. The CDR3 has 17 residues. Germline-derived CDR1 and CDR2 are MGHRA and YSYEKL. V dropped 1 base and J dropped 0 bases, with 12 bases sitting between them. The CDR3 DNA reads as TGCGCCAGCAGCCAAGCCGTCCTCTCTTCGAACACCGGGGAGCTGTTTTTT. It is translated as CASSQAVLSSNTGELFF.

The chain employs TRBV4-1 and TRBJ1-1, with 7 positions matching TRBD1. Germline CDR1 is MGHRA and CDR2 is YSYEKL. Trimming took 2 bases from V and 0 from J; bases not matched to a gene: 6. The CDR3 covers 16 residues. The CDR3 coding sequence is TGCGCCAGCAGCCAAATCCGGGACAGCATGAACACTGAAGCTTTCTTT. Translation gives CASSQIRDSMNTEAFF.

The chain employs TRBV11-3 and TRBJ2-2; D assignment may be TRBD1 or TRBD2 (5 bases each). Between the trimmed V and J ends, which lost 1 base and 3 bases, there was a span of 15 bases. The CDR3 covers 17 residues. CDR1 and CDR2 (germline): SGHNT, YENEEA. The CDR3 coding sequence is TGTGCCAGCAGCTTAGGCACGTGGCAGGGAGACACCGGGGAGCTGTTTTTT. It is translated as CASSLGTWQGDTGELFF.

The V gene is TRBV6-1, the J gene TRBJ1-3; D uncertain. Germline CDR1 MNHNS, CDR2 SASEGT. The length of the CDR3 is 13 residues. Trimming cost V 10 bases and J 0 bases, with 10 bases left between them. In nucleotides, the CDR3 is TGTGCCACCCGACTGGACTCTGGAAACACCATATATTTT. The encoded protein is CATRLDSGNTIYF.